This passage covers 24 T cell receptor beta chains from one sample sequenced in a study of patients and donors after allogeneic stem cell transplantation. TCRdb reprocessed the RT-PCR reads with MiXCR, giving one entry per CDR3 protein. The table includes approximately 21,000 distinct CDR3 sequences, about 28% detected once. The sample comprised blood, either unsorted or a sorted T cell fraction (not recorded which). The receptors shown here come from a human donor who was either an allogeneic HSCT recipient or a stem cell or donor lymphocyte infusion donor (not recorded which). It is not recorded whose cells these are; they may come from a transplant donor.

This clonotype appeared a single time. This chain joins TRBV6-1 and TRBJ1-2; D possibly corresponds to TRBD1 (6 bases). The CDR3 sequence is 13 residues long. The V gene's germline CDR1 is MNHNS and CDR2 SASEGT. The germline V and J ends were trimmed by 4 bases and 3 bases, with 9 bases remaining between them. The CDR3 protein is CASSGRGDYGYTF. DNA of the CDR3: TGTGCCAGCAGTGGAAGGGGGGACTATGGCTACACCTTC.

This clonotype was counted only a few times. The chain is built from TRBV5-1 and TRBJ1-6; D call uncertain. Trimming removed 5 bases at V and 7 bases at J, with 7 bases between. The CDR3 contains 12 residues. Germline V gene sequence: CDR1 SGHRS, CDR2 YFSETQ. Written as DNA, the CDR3 is TGCGCCAGCAGACGCCCAAATTCACCCCTCCACTTT. It specifies CASRRPNSPLHF.

The CDR3 reads CASSLPSSSGTDTQYF. CDR3 sequence (DNA): TGCGCCAGCAGCTTGCCCTCTAGTTCTGGCACAGATACGCAGTATTTT. The gene calls are TRBV5-1 and TRBJ2-3; D ambiguous. This CDR3 comprises 16 residues. Per the germline V gene, CDR1 is SGHRS and CDR2 is YFSETQ. Trimming pared 1 base from V and 1 base from J, leaving 13 bases between.

Worth noting for this clonotype: A much larger clone differs by one base, so this may be a read error. The chain couples TRBV7-9 to TRBJ1-2, with TRBD1 matching 8 bases. The V gene's germline CDR1 is SEHNR and CDR2 FQNEAQ (reference sequence). The CDR3 contains 15 residues. DNA for the CDR3: TGTGCCAGCAGCCCCCGGGACAGGCCAAACTATGGCCACACCTTC. It is translated as CASSPRDRPNYGHTF.

J is TRBJ1-1 and V is TRBV4-2; 7 bases agree with TRBD1. The CDR3 loop spans 15 amino acids. Germline trimming cut 6 bases from V and 1 base from J; bases unmatched to any gene: 8. Per the germline V gene, CDR1 is LGHNA and CDR2 is YNFKEQ. CDR3 sequence (DNA): TGTGCCAGCAGGGAAGGGGGCTATCAGAACACTGAAGCTTTCTTT. It translates to CASREGGYQNTEAFF.

This clonotype turned up a few times. This chain joins TRBV2 and TRBJ1-4; no definite D call. This CDR3 contains 14 residues. Trimming removed 8 bases from V and 4 bases from J, with 14 bases in between. From germline, CDR1 is SNHLY and CDR2 FYNNEI. CDR3 DNA: TGTGCCAGCCTCGGAGGGAGTTTTAATGAAAAACTGTTTTTT. It encodes CASLGGSFNEKLFF.

This clonotype was found a few times. V gene TRBV28 combines with J gene TRBJ1-1, with no clear D. The germline V gene encodes CDR1 MDHEN and CDR2 SYDVKM. V lost 2 bases, J lost 1 base, and 14 bases lay in between. CDR3 length equals 16 residues. CDR3: CASSLPGRVGNTEAFF. CDR3 nucleotides: TGTGCCAGCAGTTTACCCGGACGCGTGGGGAACACTGAAGCTTTCTTT.

This clonotype was seen only a few times. The chain has TRBV29-1 and TRBJ2-5; unclear D gene. Germline V gives CDR1 SQVTM, CDR2 ANQGSEA. The ends were cut back, 3 bases at V and 2 bases at J, with 16 bases in the middle. The CDR3 runs 15 residues. CDR3 in DNA: TGCAGCGTTGAGGTTCCCCCGGAATGGCAAGAGACCCAGTACTTC. The encoded protein is CSVEVPPEWQETQYF.

The chain joins TRBV28 to TRBJ1-6; D gene uncertain. Per the germline V gene, CDR1 is MDHEN and CDR2 is SYDVKM. There are 15 residues in the CDR3. V shed 4 bases and J shed 8 bases, with 15 bases lying between them. As DNA, the CDR3 is TGTGCCAGCAGTTCCTCGGAGGCCATGGATTCACCCCTCCACTTT. Protein: CASSSSEAMDSPLHF.

The chain joins TRBV9 to TRBJ1-1; D call uncertain. V lost 0 bases to trimming and J lost 1 base, with 10 bases between them. The CDR3 has 15 amino acids. CDR1 is SGDLS, CDR2 YYNGEE, per germline. CDR3 loop: CASSVGGRGNTEAFF. Here the CDR3 DNA reads TGTGCCAGCAGCGTAGGAGGTAGAGGGAACACTGAAGCTTTCTTT.

This clonotype has a handful of counts. The V call is TRBV20-1, the J call TRBJ1-5; D may be TRBD1 (5 bases). V lost 0 bases, J lost 4 bases, and 19 bases lay in between. Germline CDR1 is DFQATT and CDR2 is SNEGSKA (reference sequence). The CDR3 totals 17 residues. CDR3 protein: CSARDRKRDRRNQPQHF. CDR3 bases: TGCAGTGCTAGAGATAGGAAGAGAGACAGACGGAATCAGCCCCAGCATTTT.

The gene calls are TRBV6-2 or TRBV6-3 and TRBJ1-5, with D unclear. The CDR3 runs to 14 residues. The germline V gene has CDR1 MNHEY and CDR2 SVGEGT. Trimming took off 3 bases at V and 1 base at J, with 7 bases between the two ends. Here the CDR3 reads CASSYWSSNQPQHF. For the CDR3, the DNA is TGTGCCAGCAGTTATTGGAGCAGCAATCAGCCCCAGCATTTT.

The chain uses TRBV4-3 and TRBJ1-4, with TRBD1 as a possible D gene (6 bases). The V gene lost 0 bases and the J gene lost 8 bases, with 7 bases spanning the gap. The CDR3 length is 13 residues. Germline V gives CDR1 LGHNA, CDR2 YSLEER. The CDR3 DNA sequence: TGCGCCAGCAGCCAAGATACAGGGGAAAAACTGTTTTTT. Encoded protein: CASSQDTGEKLFF.

CDR3 nucleotide sequence: TGTGCCAGCAGCCCAAGGGTGTTGGGCACTGAAGCTTTCTTT. Translated, it gives CASSPRVLGTEAFF. V gene TRBV6-5 combines with J gene TRBJ1-1; D remains unclear. CDR3 length equals 14 residues. Germline CDR1 is MNHEY and CDR2 is SVGAGI. V gave up 6 bases and J gave up 4 bases, with 15 bases separating them.

This sequence joins TRBV27 and TRBJ1-1, with 9 nucleotides matching TRBD1. The germline CDR1 and CDR2 sequences are MNHEY and SMNVEV (reference sequence). This CDR3 has 16 residues. V dropped 6 bases and J dropped 3; count of bases not matched to a gene: 11. In nucleotides, the CDR3 is TGTGCCAGCAGCCTCAATGGAGGGACAGGGTACACTGAAGCTTTCTTT. It yields the protein CASSLNGGTGYTEAFF.

This chain uses TRBV29-1 with TRBJ2-7, with 9 nucleotides matching TRBD2. Germline lookup yields CDR1 SQVTM and CDR2 ANQGSEA. The CDR3 consists of 13 residues. The trim removed 4 bases at V and 1 base at J, leaving 2 bases unmatched. The CDR3 region is CSVVLAGSYEQYV. The CDR3 coding sequence is TGCAGCGTTGTACTAGCGGGTTCCTACGAGCAGTACGTC.

V is TRBV7-9 and J is TRBJ2-1, with D possibly called TRBD1 or TRBD2 (5 bases each). The CDR3 is made up of 14 amino acids. Germline V gene sequence: CDR1 SEHNR, CDR2 FQNEAQ (reference sequence). Deletions cut 5 bases from V and 10 bases from J, with 18 bases between. CDR3 nucleotide sequence: TGTGCCAGCAGCCACGGGGCTTTAAGAGGGGAGCAGTTCTTC. This gives the protein CASSHGALRGEQFF.

The chain carries TRBV6-6 and TRBJ2-2; no clear D gene. The CDR3 extends over 13 amino acids. V shed 5 bases and J shed 6 bases, with 10 bases lying between them. Germline loops: CDR1 MNHNY, CDR2 SVGAGI (reference sequence). Here the CDR3 DNA reads TGTGCCAGCAGTACCGACAACCCCGGGGAGCTGTTTTTT. This codes for CASSTDNPGELFF.

The V call is TRBV14, the J call TRBJ2-7, with TRBD1 as a possible D gene (6 bases). The germline CDR1 and CDR2 sequences are SGHDN and FVKESK. CDR3 length: 14 residues. Between the trimmed V and J ends, which lost 4 bases and 4 bases, there was a span of 14 bases. CDR3 sequence reads: CASSRLQQGYEQYF. CDR3 in DNA: TGTGCCAGCAGCCGACTCCAACAGGGTTACGAGCAGTACTTC.

In its sample, this clonotype was seen a few times. The chain links TRBV27 to TRBJ1-4, with D uncertain. Germline loops: CDR1 MNHEY, CDR2 SMNVEV (reference sequence). V gave up 6 bases and J gave up 8 bases, with 19 bases separating them. The CDR3 spans 15 residues. CDR3: CASRHAWGTVEKLFF. The CDR3 nucleotides read TGTGCCAGCAGACACGCGTGGGGTACCGTCGAAAAACTGTTTTTT.

This clonotype was found a few times. This chain uses TRBV12-3 or TRBV12-4 with TRBJ2-2; D is perhaps TRBD2 (6 bases). Trimming took off 6 bases at V and 4 bases at J, with 12 bases between the two ends. This CDR3 comprises 14 residues. The CDR3 loop reads CASRWGLSTGELFF. The DNA for the CDR3 is TGTGCCAGCAGATGGGGACTCAGCACCGGGGAGCTGTTTTTT.

This clonotype has ten or more counts. The V and J genes are TRBV27 and TRBJ1-5; D gene uncertain. This CDR3 spans 13 amino acids. The V end lost 4 bases, the J end lost 6 bases, and 10 bases lay between the germline ends. Per the germline V gene, CDR1 is MNHEY and CDR2 is SMNVEV (reference sequence). The CDR3 loop reads CASSSLGSQPQHF. The CDR3 DNA reads TGTGCCAGCAGTTCCCTCGGGTCTCAGCCCCAGCATTTT.

The chain recombines TRBV7-2 with TRBJ1-2, with D possibly being TRBD1 (5 bases). Germline CDR1 reads SGHTA; CDR2 reads FQGNSA. Trimming cost V 5 bases and J 2 bases, with 15 bases left between them. This CDR3 contains 15 residues. CDR3 amino acids: CASSGFRDANYGYTF. The CDR3 region has the DNA TGTGCCAGCAGCGGGTTCCGGGACGCGAACTATGGCTACACCTTC.

This clonotype turned up a few times. The V call is TRBV7-2, the J call TRBJ1-5; D gene unclear. The CDR3 covers 15 residues. V was clipped by 0 bases and J by 2 bases, with 8 bases between them. Germline CDR1 SGHTA, CDR2 FQGNSA. As DNA, the CDR3 is TGTGCCAGCAGCTTAGCCGGTAAAGGCAATCAGCCCCAGCATTTT. Translated, it gives CASSLAGKGNQPQHF.